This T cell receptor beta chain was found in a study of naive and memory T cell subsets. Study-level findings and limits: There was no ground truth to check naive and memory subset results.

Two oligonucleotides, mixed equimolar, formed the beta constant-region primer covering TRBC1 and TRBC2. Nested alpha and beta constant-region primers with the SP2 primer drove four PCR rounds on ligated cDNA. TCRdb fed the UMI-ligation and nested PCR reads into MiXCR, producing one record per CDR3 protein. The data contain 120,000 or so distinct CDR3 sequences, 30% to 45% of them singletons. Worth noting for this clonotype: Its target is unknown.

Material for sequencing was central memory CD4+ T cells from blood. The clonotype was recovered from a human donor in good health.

CDR3 nucleotides: TGCGCCAGCAGCCAAGGCACAGGGAGGAATTCACCCCTCCACTTT. Translation: CASSQGTGRNSPLHF. The V gene is TRBV4-3, the J gene TRBJ1-6; possible D gene TRBD1, 6 bases. Germline V gives CDR1 LGHNA, CDR2 YSLEER. With 1 base removed from V and 7 bases from J, the gap between germline ends came to 11 bases. This CDR3 has 15 residues.